This TCR beta chain originates from a study of CD8 T cells in Susac syndrome. The CDR3 totals 12 residues. The V gene end was trimmed by 6 bases and the J gene end by 15 bases; junction bases not matched to a gene: 6. Germline CDR1 and CDR2: MNHEY and SVGAGI. RNA amounts of about 0.5 to 1 ug underwent reverse transcription with random hexamers. TCRdb redid the calling of the immunoSEQ multiplex PCR reads with MiXCR, one entry per CDR3 protein. The data hold roughly 120,000 distinct CDR3 sequences, with 85% to 95% observed a single time. The chain is built from TRBV6-5 and TRBJ2-1, with TRBD1 matching over 12 bases. Sequenced material: CD4+ T cells from PBMCs. This clonotype originated in a human donor with multiple sclerosis. CDR3 in amino acids: CASSHRDRGPFF. The CDR3, as DNA: TGTGCCAGCAGCCACCGGGACAGGGGGCCGTTCTTC.